This TCR beta chain was identified during a study of shared clonotypes between healthy human individuals. In regard to this clone: Its antigen is as yet unknown.

The CDR3 is 15 amino acids. Trimming at V came to 5 bases and at J to 9 bases, leaving 14 bases not matched to a gene. Germline lookup yields CDR1 SGHTA and CDR2 FQGNSA. Study observations and caveats: Only blood was sampled, and tissue TCR repertoires likely differ from blood ones. What naive subsets generally showed was a larger estimated richness than memory subsets showed.

Free of recent acute infections or vaccinations, the donors were healthy HIV-negative adults. CD45RA+ naive and CD45RA-negative memory subsets were separated from CD4+ cells. Assay: immunoSEQ multiplex PCR; the TCRdb copy retains only in-frame clones and omits some. The table has 2.3 million or so clones, just over 90% seen once. The sequencing sample was made of naive CD4+ T cells from PBMCs. Subset specified: CD45RA+ positively selected. The sequence derives from a man younger than 30 in good health. Some clones in this sample may be carry-over from other donors' samples. The chain is built from TRBV7-2 and TRBJ2-7; TRBD1 agrees at 9 bases. The CDR3 is CASSQGGTGYLGQYF. The CDR3 DNA reads TGTGCCAGCAGCCAGGGGGGGACAGGGTACCTAGGGCAGTACTTC.